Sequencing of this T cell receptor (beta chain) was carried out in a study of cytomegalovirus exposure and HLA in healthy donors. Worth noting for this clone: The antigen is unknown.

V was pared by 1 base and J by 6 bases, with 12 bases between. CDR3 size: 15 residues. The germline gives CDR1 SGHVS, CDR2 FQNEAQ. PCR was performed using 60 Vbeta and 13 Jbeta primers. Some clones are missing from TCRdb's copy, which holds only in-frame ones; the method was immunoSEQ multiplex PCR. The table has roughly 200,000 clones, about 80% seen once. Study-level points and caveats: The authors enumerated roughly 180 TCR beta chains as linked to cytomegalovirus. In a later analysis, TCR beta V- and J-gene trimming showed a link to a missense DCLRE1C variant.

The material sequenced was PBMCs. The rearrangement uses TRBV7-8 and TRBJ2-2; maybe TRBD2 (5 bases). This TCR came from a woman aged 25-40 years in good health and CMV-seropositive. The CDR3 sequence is CASSLGARVPGELFF. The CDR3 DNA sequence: TGTGCCAGCAGCTTAGGGGCGCGGGTTCCCGGGGAGCTGTTTTTT.